This T cell receptor beta chain was found in a study of lymphopenia after photon versus proton radiotherapy. Regarding the study as a whole: Relative stability marked proton patients; photon patients lost diversity and naive cells.

Repertoires were generated with immunoSEQ multiplex PCR, while TCRdb's copy carries only in-frame clones and drops some. In the table there are approximately 25,000 clones, 82% of which are singletons. Trimming shortened V by 5 bases and J by 12 bases, and 19 bases separated the two germline ends. This CDR3 comprises 14 residues. Germline V CDR1 and CDR2: SEHNR, FQNEAQ (reference sequence). With regard to this clone: Its target is not known.

Sequencing used peripheral blood, obtained from a patient treated with proton-based radiotherapy. The sequence was collected from a woman aged 70-85 years with pancreatic cancer. The rearrangement uses TRBV7-9 and TRBJ1-4; D uncertain. The chain's CDR3 is CASSDRDTVFELFF. DNA of the CDR3: TGTGCCAGCAGCGATCGGGATACCGTTTTCGAACTGTTTTTT.